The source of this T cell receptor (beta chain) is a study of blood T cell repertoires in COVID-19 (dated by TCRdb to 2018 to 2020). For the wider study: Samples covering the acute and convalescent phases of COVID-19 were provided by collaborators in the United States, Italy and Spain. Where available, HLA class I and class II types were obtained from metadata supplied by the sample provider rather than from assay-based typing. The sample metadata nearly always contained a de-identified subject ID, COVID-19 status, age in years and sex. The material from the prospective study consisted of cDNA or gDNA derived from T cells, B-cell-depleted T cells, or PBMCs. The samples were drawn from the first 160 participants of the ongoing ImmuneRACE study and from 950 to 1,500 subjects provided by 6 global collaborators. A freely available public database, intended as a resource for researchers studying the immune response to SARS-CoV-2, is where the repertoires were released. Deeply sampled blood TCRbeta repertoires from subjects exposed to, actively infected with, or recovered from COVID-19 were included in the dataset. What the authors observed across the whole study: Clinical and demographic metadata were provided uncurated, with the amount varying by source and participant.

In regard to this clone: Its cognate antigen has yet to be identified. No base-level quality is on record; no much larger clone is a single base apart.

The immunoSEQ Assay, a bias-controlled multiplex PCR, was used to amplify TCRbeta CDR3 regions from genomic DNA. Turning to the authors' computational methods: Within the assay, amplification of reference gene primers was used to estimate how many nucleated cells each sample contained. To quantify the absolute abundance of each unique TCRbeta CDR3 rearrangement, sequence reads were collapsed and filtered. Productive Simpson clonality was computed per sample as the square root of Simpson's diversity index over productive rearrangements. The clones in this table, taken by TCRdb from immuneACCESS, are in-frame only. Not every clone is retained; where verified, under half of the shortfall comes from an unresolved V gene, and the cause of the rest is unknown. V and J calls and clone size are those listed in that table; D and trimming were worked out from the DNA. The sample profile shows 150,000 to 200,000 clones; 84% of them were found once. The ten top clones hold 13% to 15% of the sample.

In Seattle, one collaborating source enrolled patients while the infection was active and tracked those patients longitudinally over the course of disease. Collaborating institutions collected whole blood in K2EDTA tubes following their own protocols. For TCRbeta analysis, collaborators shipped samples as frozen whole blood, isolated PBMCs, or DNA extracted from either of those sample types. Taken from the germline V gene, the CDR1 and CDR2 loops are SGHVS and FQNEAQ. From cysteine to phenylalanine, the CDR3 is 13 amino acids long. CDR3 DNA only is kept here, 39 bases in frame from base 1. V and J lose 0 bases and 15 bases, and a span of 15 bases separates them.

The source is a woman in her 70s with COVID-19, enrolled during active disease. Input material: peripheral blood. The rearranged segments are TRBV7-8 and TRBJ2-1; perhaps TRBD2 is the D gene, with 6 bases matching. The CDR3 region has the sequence CASSLAAWDLPFF. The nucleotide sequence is TGTGCCAGCAGCTTAGCGGCATGGGACTTGCCGTTCTTC.